Here is one T cell receptor beta chain with its context. The antigen is undetermined. The sample belongs to a study of T cell repertoires in cytomegalovirus infection. Study-wide background: It was recently identified HLA-C-restricted and well-studied HLA-B-restricted CMV epitopes that the study used. Both a matching HLA type and CMV infection were indicated by public TCR beta signatures.

Study-level points and caveats: Public TCR beta family frequency separated CMV-and-HLA carriers, including in an independent cohort. Dominant in the ex vivo response were TCR beta clonotypes restricted by HLA-C and specific for CMV.

TCRdb passed the reads through MiXCR, listing each CDR3 protein once. The table includes tens of thousands of distinct CDR3 sequences, around 20% detected once. This CDR3 has 13 amino acids. CDR1 KGHSH and CDR2 LQKENI come from the germline V gene. V dropped 3 bases and J dropped 6 bases, with 11 bases sitting between them. This chain links TRBV18 with TRBJ1-2; D is undetermined. This TCR came from a human donor in good health (CMV status not recorded). Some clones in this sample may be carry-over from other donors' samples. Sequenced material: CD8+ T cells from cultured PBMCs, taken from culture after CMV antigen stimulation. Here the CDR3 DNA reads TGTGCCAGCTCACCGAATCCGAGGAATGGCTACACCTTC. Translation: CASSPNPRNGYTF. The whole variable domain, filled in from reference TRBV18 and TRBJ1-2, reads NAGVMQNPRHLVRRRGQEARLRCSPMKGHSHVYWYRQLPEEGLKFMVYLQKENIIDESGMPKERFSAEFPKEGPSILRIQQVVRGDSAAYFCASSPNPRNGYTFGSGTRLTVV.